This TCR beta chain was documented in a study of Graves' ophthalmopathy and Graves' hyperthyroidism. Germline assignment: CDR1 SNHLY and CDR2 FYNNEI. V dropped 6 bases and J dropped 3 bases, with 20 bases sitting between them. The CDR3 has 16 amino acids. PBMCs were obtained from approximately 10 ml of fresh peripheral blood. Amplified material comprised TCR beta CDR3 regions derived from RNA transcripts. HTBI-primed RT-PCR formed the first round, and a multiplex PCR formed the second. TCRdb re-analysed the multiplex PCR reads in MiXCR, keeping a single row per CDR3 protein. This sample has 400,000 to 450,000 distinct CDR3 sequences, with around 21% found just once.

The sequence was obtained from a young woman with stable Graves' hyperthyroidism. The chain recombines TRBV2 with TRBJ1-1; TRBD1 might be the D (6 bases). Sequencing was performed on peripheral blood. CDR3 in amino acids: CASSPPLHRVDTEAFF. DNA of the CDR3: TGTGCCAGCAGCCCTCCCCTGCACAGGGTCGACACTGAAGCTTTCTTT.